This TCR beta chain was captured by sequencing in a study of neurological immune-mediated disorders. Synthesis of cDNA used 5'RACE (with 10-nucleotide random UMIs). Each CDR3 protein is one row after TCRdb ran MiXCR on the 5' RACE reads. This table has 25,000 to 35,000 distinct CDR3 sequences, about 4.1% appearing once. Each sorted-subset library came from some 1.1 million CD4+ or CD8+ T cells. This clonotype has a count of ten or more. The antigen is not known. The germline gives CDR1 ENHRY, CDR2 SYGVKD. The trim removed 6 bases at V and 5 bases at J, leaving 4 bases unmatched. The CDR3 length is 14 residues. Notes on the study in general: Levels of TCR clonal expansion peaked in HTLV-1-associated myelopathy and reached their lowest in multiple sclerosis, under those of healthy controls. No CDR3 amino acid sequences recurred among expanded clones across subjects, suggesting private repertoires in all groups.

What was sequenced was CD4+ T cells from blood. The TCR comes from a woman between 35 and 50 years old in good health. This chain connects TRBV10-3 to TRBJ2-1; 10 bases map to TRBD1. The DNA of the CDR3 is TGTGCCATCAGGGGGGGGACAGGGGACAATGAGCAGTTCTTC. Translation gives CAIRGGTGDNEQFF.